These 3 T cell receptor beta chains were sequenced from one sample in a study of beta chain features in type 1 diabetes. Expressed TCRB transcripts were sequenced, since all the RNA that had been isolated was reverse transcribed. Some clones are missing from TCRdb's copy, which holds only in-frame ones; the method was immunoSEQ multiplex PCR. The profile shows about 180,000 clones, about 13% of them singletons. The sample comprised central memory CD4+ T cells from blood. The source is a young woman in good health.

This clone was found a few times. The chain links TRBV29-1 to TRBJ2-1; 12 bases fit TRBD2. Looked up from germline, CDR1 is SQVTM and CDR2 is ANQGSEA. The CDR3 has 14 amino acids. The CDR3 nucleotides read TGCACCACCCTCGGGACTAGCGGGTTCAATGAGCAGTTCTTC. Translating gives CTTLGTSGFNEQFF.

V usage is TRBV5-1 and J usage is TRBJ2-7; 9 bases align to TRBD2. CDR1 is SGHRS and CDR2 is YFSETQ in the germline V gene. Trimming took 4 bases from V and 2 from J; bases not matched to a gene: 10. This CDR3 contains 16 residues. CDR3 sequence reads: CASSPLAGRGTYEQYF. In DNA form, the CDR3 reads TGCGCCAGCAGCCCCCTAGCGGGAAGAGGGACCTACGAGCAGTACTTC.

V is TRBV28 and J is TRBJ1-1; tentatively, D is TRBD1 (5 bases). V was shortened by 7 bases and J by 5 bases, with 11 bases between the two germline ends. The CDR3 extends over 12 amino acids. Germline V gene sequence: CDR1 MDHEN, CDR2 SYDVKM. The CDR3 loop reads CASTGRDTEAFF. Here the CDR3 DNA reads TGTGCCAGCACTGGCAGGGATACTGAAGCTTTCTTT.